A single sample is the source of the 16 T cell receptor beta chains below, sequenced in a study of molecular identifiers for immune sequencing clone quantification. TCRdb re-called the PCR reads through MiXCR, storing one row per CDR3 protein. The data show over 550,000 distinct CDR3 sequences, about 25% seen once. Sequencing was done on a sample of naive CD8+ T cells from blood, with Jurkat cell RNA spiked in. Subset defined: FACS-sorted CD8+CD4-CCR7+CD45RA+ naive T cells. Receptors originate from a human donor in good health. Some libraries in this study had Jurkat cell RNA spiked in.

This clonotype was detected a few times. The CDR3 sequence is CASSPGTPTDTQYF. The CDR3 DNA is TGTGCCAGTAGCCCCGGGACACCAACAGATACGCAGTATTTT. The chain uses TRBV19 and TRBJ2-3; a possible D gene is TRBD1 (6 bases). V was cut by 6 bases and J by 3 bases, with 13 bases left in between. The CDR3 contains 14 residues. Per germline, CDR1 LNHDA and CDR2 SQIVND (reference sequence).

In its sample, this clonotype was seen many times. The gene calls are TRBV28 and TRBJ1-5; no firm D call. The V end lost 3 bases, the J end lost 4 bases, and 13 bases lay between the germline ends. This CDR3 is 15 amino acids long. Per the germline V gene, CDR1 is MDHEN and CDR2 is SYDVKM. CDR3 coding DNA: TGTGCCAGCAGTTTGAGGCCGATCAGGAATCAGCCCCAGCATTTT. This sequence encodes CASSLRPIRNQPQHF. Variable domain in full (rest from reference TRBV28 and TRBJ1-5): DVKVTQSSRYLVKRTGEKVFLECVQDMDHENMFWYRQDPGLGLRLIYFSYDVKMKEKGDIPEGYSVSREKKERFSLILESASTNQTSMYLCASSLRPIRNQPQHFGDGTRLSIL.

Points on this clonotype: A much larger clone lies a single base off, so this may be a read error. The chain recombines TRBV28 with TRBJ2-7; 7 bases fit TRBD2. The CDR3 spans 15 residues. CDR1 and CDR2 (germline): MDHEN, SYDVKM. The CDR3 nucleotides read TGTGCCAGCAGTACCGTAGCTAGCGGAGACTACGTGCAGTACTTC. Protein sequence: CASSTVASGDYVQYF.

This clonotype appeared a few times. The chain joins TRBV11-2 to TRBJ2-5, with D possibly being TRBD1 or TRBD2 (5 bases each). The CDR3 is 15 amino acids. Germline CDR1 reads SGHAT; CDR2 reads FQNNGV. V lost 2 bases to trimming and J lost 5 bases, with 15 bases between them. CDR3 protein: CASSLYTGPGETQYF. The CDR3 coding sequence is TGTGCCAGCAGCTTATACACGGGGCCTGGGGAGACCCAGTACTTC.

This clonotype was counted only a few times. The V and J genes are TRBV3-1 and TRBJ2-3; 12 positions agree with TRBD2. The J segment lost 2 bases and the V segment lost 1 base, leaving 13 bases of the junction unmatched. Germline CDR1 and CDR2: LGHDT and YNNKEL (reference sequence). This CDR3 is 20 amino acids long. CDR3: CASSQVASTGLAGPTDTQYF. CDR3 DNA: TGTGCCAGCAGCCAAGTCGCTTCGACCGGACTAGCGGGACCCACAGATACGCAGTATTTT.

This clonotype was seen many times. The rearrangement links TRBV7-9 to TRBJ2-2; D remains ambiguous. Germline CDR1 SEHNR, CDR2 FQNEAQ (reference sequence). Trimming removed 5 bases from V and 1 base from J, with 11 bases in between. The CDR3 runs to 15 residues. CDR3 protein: CASSPARMNTGELFF. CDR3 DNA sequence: TGTGCCAGCAGCCCCGCCCGGATGAACACCGGGGAGCTGTTTTTT.

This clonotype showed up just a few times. The CDR3 spells CASSLAGGFLYEQYF. For the CDR3, the DNA is TGTGCCAGCAGCTTGGCCGGGGGGTTTTTGTACGAGCAGTACTTC. V gene TRBV5-6 combines with J gene TRBJ2-7, with 7 bases lining up with TRBD2. The CDR3 runs 15 residues. Germline V lookup: CDR1 SGHDT, CDR2 YYEEEE. With 0 bases clipped from V and 4 bases from J, the junction kept 7 bases outside the gene matches.

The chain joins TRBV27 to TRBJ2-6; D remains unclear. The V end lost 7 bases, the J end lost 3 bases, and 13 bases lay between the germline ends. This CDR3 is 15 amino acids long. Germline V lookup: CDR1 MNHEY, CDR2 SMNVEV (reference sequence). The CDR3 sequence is CASTQGGYGANVLTF. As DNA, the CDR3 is TGTGCCAGCACTCAAGGCGGTTATGGGGCCAACGTCCTGACTTTC. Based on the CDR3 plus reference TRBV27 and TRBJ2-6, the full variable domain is EAQVTQNPRYLITVTGKKLTVTCSQNMNHEYMSWYRQDPGLGLRQIYYSMNVEVTDKGDVPEGYKVSRKEKRNFPLILESPSPNQTSLYFCASTQGGYGANVLTFGAGSRLTVL.

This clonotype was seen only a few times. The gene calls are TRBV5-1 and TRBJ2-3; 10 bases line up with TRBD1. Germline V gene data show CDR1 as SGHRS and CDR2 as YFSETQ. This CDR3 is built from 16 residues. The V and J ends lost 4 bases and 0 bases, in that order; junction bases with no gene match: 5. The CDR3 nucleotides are TGCGCCAGCAGCGGGGACAGGGGCCCTAGCACAGATACGCAGTATTTT. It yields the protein CASSGDRGPSTDTQYF.

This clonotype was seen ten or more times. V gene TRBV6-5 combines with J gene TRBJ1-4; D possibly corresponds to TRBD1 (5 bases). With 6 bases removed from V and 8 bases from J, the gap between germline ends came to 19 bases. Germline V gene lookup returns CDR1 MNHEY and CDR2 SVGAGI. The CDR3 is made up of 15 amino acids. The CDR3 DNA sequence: TGTGCCAGCAGGTCTCCAGGGTCAGTCGGGGAAAAACTGTTTTTT. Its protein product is CASRSPGSVGEKLFF.

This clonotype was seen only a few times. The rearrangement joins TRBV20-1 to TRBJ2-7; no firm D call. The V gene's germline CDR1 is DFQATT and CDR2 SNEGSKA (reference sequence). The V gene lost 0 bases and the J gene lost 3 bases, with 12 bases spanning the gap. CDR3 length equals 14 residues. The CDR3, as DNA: TGCAGTGCTAGAGATCTGAAGGGAAGCTACGAGCAGTACTTC. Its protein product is CSARDLKGSYEQYF.

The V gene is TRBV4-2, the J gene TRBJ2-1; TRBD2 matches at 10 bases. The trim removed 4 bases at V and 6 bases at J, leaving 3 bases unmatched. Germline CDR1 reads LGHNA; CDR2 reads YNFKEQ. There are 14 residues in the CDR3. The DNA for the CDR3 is TGTGCCAGCAGCCGTGCTAGCGGGGGCAATGAGCAGTTCTTC. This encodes CASSRASGGNEQFF.

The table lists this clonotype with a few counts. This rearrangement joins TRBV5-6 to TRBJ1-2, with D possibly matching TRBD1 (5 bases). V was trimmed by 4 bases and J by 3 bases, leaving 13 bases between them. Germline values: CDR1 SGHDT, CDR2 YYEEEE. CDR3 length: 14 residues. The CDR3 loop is CASSPRGHDYGYTF. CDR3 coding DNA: TGTGCCAGCAGCCCCCGGGGCCACGACTATGGCTACACCTTC.

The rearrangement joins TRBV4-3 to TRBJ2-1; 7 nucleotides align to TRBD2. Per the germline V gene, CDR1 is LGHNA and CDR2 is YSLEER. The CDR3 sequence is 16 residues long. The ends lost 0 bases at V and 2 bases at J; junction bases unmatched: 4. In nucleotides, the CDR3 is TGCGCCAGCAGCCAAGAACGACTAGCTCCCTACAATGAGCAGTTCTTC. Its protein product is CASSQERLAPYNEQFF.

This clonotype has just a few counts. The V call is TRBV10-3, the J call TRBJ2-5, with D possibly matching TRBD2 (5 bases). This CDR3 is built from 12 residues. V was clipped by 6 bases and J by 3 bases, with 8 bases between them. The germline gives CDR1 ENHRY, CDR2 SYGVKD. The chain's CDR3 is CAIRGVEETQYF. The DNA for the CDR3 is TGTGCCATCAGGGGAGTAGAAGAGACCCAGTACTTC.

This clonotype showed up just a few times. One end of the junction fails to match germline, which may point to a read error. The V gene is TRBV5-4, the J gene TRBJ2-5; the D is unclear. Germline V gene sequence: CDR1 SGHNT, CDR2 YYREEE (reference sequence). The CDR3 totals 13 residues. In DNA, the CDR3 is TGTGCCAGCAGCTTGGAGGCCCAAAAGACCCAGTACTTC. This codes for CASSLEAQKTQYF.